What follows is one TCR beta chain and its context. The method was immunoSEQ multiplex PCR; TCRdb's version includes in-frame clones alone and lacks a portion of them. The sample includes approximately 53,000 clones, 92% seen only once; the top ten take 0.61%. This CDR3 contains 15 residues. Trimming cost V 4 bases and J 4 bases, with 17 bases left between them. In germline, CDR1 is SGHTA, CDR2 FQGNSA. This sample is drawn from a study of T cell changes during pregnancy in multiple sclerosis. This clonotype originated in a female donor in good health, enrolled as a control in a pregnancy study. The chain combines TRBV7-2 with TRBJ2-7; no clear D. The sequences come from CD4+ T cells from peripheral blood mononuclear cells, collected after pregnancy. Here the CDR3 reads CASSSNGGPGYEQYF. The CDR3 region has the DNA TGTGCCAGCAGCTCTAACGGCGGCCCTGGTTACGAGCAGTACTTC. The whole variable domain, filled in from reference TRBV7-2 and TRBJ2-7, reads GAGVSQSPSNKVTEKGKDVELRCDPISGHTALYWYRQSLGQGLEFLIYFQGNSAPDKSGLPSDRFSAERTGGSVSTLTIQRTQQEDSAVYLCASSSNGGPGYEQYFGPGTRLTVT.